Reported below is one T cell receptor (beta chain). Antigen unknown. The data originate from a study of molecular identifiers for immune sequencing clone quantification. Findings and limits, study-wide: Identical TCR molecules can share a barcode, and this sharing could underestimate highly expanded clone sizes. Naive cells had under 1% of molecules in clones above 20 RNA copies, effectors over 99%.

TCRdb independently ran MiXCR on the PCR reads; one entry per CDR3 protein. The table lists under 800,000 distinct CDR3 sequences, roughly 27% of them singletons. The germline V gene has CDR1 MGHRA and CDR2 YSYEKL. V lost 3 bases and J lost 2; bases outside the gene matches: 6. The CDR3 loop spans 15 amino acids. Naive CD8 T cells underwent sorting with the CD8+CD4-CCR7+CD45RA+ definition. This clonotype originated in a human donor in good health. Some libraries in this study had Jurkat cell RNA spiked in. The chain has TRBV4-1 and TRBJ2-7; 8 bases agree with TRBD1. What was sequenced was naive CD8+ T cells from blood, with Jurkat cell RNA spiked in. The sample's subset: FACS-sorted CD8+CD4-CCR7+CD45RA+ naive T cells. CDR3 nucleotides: TGCGCCAGCAGCCAGGTCGGGACAGGACCCTACGAGCAGTACTTC. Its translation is CASSQVGTGPYEQYF.